These T cell receptor beta chains were read from a single sample in a study of lymphopenia after photon versus proton radiotherapy. Measured with immunoSEQ multiplex PCR; TCRdb has only the in-frame clones, and not every one. The table lists more than 70,000 clones, around four fifths of them singletons. Material: peripheral blood, obtained from a patient treated with proton-based radiotherapy. These receptors were collected from a man between 60 and 70 years old with pancreatic cancer. CDR3s include the opening cysteine and the closing phenylalanine or tryptophan. The D gene is left open where the match is weak. Rows give clone size only sometimes, using once, few, many, or a class for an expanded clone.

TRBJ1-2 . . TRBV28 CASSLVVDYGYTF TGTGCCAGCAGTTTAGTGGTGGACTATGGCTACACCTTC
TRBJ1-5 once TRBD1 TRBV7-2 CASSLTGAYNQPQHF TGTGCCAGCAGCTTGACAGGGGCCTACAATCAGCCCCAGCATTTT
TRBJ2-6 . . TRBV6-5 CASSSQNVGANVLTF TGTGCCAGCAGTTCTCAGAATGTGGGGGCCAACGTCCTGACTTTC
TRBJ1-5 . . TRBV28 CASSLDNSNQPQHF TGTGCCAGCAGTTTAGACAATAGCAATCAGCCCCAGCATTTT
TRBJ1-6 . . TRBV27 CASSSHYNSPLHF TGTGCCAGCAGTTCGCATTATAATTCACCCCTCCACTTT
TRBJ1-4 once . TRBV19 CASRSGSNEKLFF TGTGCCAGTAGGTCAGGATCGAATGAAAAACTGTTTTTT
TRBJ2-2 . TRBD1 TRBV6-1 CASSVDRAGTGELFF TGTGCCAGCAGTGTCGACAGGGCGGGTACCGGGGAGCTGTTTTTT
TRBJ2-7 . . TRBV27 CASSPFITAYEQYF TGTGCCAGCAGCCCTTTTATTACAGCCTACGAGCAGTACTTC
TRBJ2-1 . TRBD2 TRBV5-1 CASSLAGELYNEQFF TGCGCCAGCAGCTTAGCGGGAGAACTGTACAATGAGCAGTTCTTC
TRBJ2-7 . TRBD1 TRBV28 CASSPQTGGSYEQYF TGTGCCAGCAGTCCCCAGACAGGGGGATCCTACGAGCAGTACTTC
TRBJ1-2 . . TRBV18 CASSPVNYGYTF TGTGCCAGCTCCCCGGTGAACTATGGCTACACCTTC
TRBJ2-1 . . TRBV6-6 CASLAAASSYNEQFF TGTGCCAGCCTAGCCGCTGCCAGCTCCTACAATGAGCAGTTCTTC
TRBJ2-5 . . TRBV25-1 CASSGSGPETQYF TGTGCCAGCAGTGGGAGTGGGCCAGAGACCCAGTACTTC
TRBJ1-2 few TRBD1 TRBV9 CASSPGQGNYGYTF TGTGCCAGCAGTCCGGGACAGGGTAACTATGGCTACACCTTC
TRBJ1-1 . . TRBV5-6 CASSTDLTSEAFF TGTGCCAGCAGCACGGACCTAACGTCGGAAGCTTTCTTT
TRBJ1-1 once . TRBV28 CASSGGLLNAFF TGTGCCAGCAGTGGCGGGCTACTGAACGCTTTCTTT
TRBJ1-3 once . TRBV6-1 CASSDKRGSGNTIYF TGTGCCAGCAGTGACAAAAGGGGGTCCGGAAACACCATATATTTT
TRBJ2-1 . TRBD1 TRBV28 CASYDRGEQFF TGTGCCAGCTATGACAGGGGTGAGCAGTTCTTC
TRBJ2-7 . TRBD2 TRBV28 CASSTGGKSYEQYF TGTGCCAGCAGTACCGGGGGGAAGTCCTACGAGCAGTACTTC
TRBJ2-3 . . TRBV28 CASSSSGRVDTQYF .